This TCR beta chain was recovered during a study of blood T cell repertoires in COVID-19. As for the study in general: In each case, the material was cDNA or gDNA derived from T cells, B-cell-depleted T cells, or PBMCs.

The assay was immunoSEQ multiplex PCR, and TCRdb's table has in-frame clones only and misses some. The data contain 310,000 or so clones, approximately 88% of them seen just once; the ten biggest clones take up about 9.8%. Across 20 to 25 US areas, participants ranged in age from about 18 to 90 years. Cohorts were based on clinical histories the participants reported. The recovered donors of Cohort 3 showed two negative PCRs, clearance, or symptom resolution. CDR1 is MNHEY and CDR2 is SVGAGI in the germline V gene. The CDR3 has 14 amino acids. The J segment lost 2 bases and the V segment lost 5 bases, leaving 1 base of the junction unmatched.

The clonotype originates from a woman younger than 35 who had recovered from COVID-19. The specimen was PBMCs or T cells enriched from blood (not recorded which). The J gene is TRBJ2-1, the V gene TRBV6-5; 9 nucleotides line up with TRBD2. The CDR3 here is CASSLAGTYNEQFF. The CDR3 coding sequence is TGTGCCAGCAGTCTAGCGGGGACCTACAATGAGCAGTTCTTC.